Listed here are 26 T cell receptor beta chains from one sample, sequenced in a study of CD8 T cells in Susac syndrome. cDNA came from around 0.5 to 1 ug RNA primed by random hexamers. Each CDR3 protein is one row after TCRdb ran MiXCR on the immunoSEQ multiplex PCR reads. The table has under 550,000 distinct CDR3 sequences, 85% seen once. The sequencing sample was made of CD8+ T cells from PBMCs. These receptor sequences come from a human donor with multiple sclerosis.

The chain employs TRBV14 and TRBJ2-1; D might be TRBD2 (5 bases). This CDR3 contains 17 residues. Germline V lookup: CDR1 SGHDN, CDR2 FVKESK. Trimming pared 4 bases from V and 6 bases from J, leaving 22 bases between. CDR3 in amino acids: CASSPFEFDLAGNEQFF. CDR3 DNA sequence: TGTGCCAGCAGCCCTTTCGAATTTGACCTAGCAGGCAATGAGCAGTTCTTC.

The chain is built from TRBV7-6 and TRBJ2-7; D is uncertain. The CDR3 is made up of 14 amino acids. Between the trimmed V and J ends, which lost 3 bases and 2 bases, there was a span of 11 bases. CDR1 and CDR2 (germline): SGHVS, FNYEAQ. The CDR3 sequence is CASSFMAPTYEQYF. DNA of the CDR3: TGTGCCAGCAGCTTTATGGCCCCGACCTACGAGCAGTACTTC. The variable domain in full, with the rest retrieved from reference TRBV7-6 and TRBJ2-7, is GAGVSQSPRYKVTKRGQDVALRCDPISGHVSLYWYRQALGQGPEFLTYFNYEAQQDKSGLPNDRFSAERPEGSISTLTIQRTEQRDSAMYRCASSFMAPTYEQYFGPGTRLTVT.

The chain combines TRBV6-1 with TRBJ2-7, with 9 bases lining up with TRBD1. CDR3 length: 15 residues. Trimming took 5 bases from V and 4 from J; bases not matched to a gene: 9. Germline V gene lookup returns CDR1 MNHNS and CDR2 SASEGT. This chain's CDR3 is CASSLRQGVQYEQYF. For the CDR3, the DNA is TGTGCCAGCAGTCTCCGACAGGGGGTACAATACGAGCAGTACTTC.

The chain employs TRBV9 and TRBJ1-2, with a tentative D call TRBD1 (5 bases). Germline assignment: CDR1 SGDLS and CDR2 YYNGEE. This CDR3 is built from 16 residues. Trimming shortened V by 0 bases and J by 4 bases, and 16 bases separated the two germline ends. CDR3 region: CASSVGPGQAGYGYTF. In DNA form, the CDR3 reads TGTGCCAGCAGCGTAGGACCGGGGCAGGCGGGCTATGGCTACACCTTC.

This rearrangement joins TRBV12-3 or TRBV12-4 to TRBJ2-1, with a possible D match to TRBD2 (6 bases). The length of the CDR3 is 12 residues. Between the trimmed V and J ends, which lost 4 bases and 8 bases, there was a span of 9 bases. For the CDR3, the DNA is TGTGCCAGCAGTTCGGGACTCGATGAGCAGTTCTTC. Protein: CASSSGLDEQFF.

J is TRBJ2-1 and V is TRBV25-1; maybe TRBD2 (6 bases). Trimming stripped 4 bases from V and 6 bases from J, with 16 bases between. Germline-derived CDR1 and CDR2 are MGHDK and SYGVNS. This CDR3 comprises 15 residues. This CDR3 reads CASSVRDWALNEQFF. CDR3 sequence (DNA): TGTGCCAGCAGTGTTCGGGACTGGGCCCTCAATGAGCAGTTCTTC.

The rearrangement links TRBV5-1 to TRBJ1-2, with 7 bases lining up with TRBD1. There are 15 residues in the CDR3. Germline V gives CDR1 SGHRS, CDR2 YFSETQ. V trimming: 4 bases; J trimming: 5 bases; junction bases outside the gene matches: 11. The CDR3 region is CASSQTTGSIYGYTF. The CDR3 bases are TGCGCCAGCAGCCAAACGACAGGGTCAATTTATGGCTACACCTTC.

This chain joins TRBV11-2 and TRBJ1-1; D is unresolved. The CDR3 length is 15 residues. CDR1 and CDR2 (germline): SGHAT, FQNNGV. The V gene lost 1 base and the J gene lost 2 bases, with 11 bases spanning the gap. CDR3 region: CASSLGYGPNTEAFF. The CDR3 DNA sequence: TGTGCCAGCAGCTTAGGGTATGGCCCCAACACTGAAGCTTTCTTT.

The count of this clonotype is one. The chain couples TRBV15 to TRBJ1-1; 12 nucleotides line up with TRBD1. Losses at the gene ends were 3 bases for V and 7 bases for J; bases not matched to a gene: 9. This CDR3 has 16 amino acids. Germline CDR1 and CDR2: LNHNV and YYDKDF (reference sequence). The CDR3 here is CATSSLGTGGFGEAFF. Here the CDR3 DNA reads TGTGCCACCAGCAGCCTGGGGACAGGGGGCTTCGGTGAAGCTTTCTTT.

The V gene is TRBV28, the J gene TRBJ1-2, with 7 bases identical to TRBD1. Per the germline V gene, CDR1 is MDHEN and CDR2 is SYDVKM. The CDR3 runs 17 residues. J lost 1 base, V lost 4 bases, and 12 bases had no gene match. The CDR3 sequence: CASSSRQGGIGNYGYTF. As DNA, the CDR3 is TGTGCCAGCAGTTCGCGACAGGGTGGGATCGGTAACTATGGCTACACCTTC.

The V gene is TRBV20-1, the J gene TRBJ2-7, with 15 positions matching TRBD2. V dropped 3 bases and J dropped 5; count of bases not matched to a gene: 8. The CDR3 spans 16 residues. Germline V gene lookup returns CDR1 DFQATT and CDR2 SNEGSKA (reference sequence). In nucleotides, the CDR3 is TGCAGTGCTAGCGGACTAGCGGGGGGGCTGCTCCACGAGCAGTACTTC. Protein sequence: CSASGLAGGLLHEQYF.

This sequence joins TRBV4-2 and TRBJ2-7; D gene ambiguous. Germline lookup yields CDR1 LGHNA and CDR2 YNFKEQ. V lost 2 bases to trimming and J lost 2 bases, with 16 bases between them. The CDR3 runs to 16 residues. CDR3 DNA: TGTGCCAGCAGCCAAAGTCCCATGGGGAACCCCTACGAGCAGTACTTC. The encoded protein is CASSQSPMGNPYEQYF.

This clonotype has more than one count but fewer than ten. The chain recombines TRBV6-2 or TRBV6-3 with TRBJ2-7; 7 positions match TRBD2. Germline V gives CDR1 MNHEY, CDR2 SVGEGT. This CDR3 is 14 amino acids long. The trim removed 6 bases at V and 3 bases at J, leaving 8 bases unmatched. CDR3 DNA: TGTGCCAGCAGGTCCGGGACTAACCTCTACGAGCAGTACTTC. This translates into CASRSGTNLYEQYF.

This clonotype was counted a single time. The CDR3 DNA reads TGTGCCAGCCTGACAGGGAACACTGAAGCTTTCTTT. Protein: CASLTGNTEAFF. This chain uses TRBV2 with TRBJ1-1; D is possibly TRBD1 (6 bases). Germline V gives CDR1 SNHLY, CDR2 FYNNEI. Trimming cost V 8 bases and J 1 base, with 8 bases left between them. The CDR3 totals 12 residues.

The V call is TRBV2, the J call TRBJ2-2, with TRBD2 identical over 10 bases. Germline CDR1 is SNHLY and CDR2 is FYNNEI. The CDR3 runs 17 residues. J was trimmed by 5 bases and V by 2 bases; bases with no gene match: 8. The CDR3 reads CASSERGLAGETGELFF. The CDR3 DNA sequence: TGTGCCAGCAGTGAAAGGGGTCTAGCGGGGGAAACCGGGGAGCTGTTTTTT.

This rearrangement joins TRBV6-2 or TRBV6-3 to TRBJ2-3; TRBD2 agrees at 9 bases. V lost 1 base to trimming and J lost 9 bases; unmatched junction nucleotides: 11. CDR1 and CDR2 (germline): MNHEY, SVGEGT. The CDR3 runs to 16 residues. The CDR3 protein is CASSYFSGGTPETQYF. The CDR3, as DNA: TGTGCCAGCAGTTACTTTAGCGGGGGTACACCGGAGACGCAGTATTTT.

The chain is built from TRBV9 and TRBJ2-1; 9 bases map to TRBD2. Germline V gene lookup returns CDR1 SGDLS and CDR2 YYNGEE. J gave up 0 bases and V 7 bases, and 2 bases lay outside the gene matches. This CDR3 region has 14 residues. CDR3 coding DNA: TGTGCCAGCGGTAGCGGGAGCTCCTACAATGAGCAGTTCTTC. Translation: CASGSGSSYNEQFF.

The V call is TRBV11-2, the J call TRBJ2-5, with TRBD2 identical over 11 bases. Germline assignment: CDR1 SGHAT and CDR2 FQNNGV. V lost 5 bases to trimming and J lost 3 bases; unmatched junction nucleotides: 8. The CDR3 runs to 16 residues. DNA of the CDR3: TGTGCCAGCAGCCCCCCCGCACTAGCGGGAGAAGAGACCCAGTACTTC. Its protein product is CASSPPALAGEETQYF. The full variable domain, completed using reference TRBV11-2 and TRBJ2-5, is EAGVAQSPRYKIIEKRQSVAFWCNPISGHATLYWYQQILGQGPKLLIQFQNNGVVDDSQLPKDRFSAERLKGVDSTLKIQPAKLEDSAVYLCASSPPALAGEETQYFGPGTRLLVL.

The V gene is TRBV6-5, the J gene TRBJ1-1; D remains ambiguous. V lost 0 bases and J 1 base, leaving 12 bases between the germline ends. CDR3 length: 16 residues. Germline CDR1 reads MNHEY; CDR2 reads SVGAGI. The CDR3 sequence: CASSYSPGGPNTEAFF. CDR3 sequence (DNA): TGTGCCAGCAGTTACTCCCCGGGAGGTCCGAACACTGAAGCTTTCTTT.

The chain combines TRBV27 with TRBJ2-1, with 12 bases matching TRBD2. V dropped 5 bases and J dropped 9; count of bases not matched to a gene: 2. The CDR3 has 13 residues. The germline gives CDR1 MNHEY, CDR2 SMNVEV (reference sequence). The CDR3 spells CASSPGLAGEQFF. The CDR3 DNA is TGTGCCAGCAGTCCGGGACTAGCGGGTGAGCAGTTCTTC.

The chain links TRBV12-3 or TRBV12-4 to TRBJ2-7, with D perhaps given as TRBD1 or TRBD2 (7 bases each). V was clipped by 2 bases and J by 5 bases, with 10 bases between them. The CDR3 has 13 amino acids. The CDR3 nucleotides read TGTGCCAGCAGTTTACCAGGGGGGGACGAGCAGTACTTC. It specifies CASSLPGGDEQYF.

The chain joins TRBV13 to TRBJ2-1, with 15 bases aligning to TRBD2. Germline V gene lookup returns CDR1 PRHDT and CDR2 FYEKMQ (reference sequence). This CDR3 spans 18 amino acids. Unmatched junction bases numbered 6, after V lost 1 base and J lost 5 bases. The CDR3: CASSLEGLAGGSHNEQFF. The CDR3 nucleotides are TGTGCCAGCAGCTTAGAGGGACTAGCGGGGGGCTCGCACAATGAGCAGTTCTTC.

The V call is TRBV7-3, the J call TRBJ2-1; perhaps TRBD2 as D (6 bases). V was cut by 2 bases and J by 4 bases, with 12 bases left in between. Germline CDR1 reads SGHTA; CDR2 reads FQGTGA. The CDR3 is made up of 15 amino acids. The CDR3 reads CASSLGDLEYNEQFF. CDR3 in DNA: TGTGCCAGCAGCTTAGGGGACTTAGAATACAATGAGCAGTTCTTC.

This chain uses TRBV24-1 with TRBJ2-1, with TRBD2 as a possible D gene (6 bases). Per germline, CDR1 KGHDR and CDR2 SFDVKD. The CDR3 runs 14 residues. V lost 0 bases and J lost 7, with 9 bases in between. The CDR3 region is CATSDLRRGNEQFF. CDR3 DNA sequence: TGTGCCACCAGTGATTTGCGGAGGGGAAATGAGCAGTTCTTC.

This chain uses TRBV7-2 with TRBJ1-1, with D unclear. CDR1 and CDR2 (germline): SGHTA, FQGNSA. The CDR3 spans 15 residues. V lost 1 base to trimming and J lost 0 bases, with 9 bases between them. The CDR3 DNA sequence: TGTGCCAGCAGCTTAGGGGTAGCGATGAACACTGAAGCTTTCTTT. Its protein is CASSLGVAMNTEAFF.

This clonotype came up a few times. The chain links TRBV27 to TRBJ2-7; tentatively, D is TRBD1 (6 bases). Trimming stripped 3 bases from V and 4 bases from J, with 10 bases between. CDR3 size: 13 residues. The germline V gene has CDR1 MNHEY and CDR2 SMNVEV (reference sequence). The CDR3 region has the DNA TGTGCCAGCAGTTTTGGGACACGTTACGAGCAGTACTTC. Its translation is CASSFGTRYEQYF.